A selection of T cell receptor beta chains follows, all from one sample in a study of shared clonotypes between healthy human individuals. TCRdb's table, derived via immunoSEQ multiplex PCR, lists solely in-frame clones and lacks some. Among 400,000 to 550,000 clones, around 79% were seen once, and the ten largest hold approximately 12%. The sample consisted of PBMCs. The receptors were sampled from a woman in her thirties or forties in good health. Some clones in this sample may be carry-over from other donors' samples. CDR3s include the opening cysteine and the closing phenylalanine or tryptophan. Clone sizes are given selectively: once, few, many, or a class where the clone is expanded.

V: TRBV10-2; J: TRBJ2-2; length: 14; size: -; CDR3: CASSSSGYTGELFF
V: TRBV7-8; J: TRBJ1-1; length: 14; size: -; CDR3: CASSSETGTTEAFF
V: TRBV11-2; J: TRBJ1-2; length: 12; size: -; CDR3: CASSSNPYGYTF
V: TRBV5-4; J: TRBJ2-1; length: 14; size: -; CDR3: CASSFDPGRGEQFF
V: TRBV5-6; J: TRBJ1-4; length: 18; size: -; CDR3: CASSITDRHLATNEKLFF
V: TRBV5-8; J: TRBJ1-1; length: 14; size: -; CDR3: CASSFRATVSQAFF
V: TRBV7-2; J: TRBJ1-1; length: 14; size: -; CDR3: CASSLVGGVTEAFF
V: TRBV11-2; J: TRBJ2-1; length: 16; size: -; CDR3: CASSPEASLRGNEQFF
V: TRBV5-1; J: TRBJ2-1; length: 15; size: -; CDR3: CASSLAGPPYNEQFF
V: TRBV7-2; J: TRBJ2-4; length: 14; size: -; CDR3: CASTKQGTKNIQYF
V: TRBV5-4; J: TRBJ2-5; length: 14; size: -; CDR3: CASSLPGDQETQYF
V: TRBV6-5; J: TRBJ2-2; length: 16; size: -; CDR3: CASSYSSGRNTGELFF
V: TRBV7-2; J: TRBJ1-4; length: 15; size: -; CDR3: CASSLVGNTNEKLFF
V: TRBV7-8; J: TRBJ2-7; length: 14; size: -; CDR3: CASSLGFTSYEQYF
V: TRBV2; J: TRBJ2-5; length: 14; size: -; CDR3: CASSYRQGRETQYF
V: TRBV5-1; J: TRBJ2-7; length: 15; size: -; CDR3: CASSLSGFPSYEQYF
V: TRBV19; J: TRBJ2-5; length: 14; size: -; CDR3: CASSIGDSQETQYF
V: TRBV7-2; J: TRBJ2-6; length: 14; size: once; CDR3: CATHPVSGANVLTF
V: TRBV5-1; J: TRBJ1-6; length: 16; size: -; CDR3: CASSETPGHGSSPLHF
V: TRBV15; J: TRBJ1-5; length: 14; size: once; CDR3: CATSTIMASGPQHF
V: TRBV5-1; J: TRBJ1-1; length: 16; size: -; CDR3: CASSQGTGGEGTEAFF
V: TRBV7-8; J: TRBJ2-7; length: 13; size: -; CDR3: CASSVNRVYEQYF
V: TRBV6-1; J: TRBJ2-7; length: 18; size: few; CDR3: CASSEGGLLAGGWYEQYF
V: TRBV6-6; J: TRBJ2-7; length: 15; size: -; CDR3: CASSWTSGNWNEQYF
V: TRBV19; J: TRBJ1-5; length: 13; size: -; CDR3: CASSRQMNQPQHF
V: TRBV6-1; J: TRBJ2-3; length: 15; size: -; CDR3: CASSGQGEAVGTQYF
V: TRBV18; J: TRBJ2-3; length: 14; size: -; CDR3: CASSRNSGTDTQYF
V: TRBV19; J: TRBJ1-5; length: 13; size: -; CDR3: CASSATVNQPQHF
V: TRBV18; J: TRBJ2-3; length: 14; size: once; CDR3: CASSPGQGADTQYF
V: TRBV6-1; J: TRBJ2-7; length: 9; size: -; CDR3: CATHYEQYF
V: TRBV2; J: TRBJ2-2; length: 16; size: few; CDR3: CASSRGQRPNTGELFF
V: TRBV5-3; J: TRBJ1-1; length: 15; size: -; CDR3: CARSPGHPGDTEAFF
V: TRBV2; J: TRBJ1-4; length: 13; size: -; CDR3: CASSGSGYEKLFF
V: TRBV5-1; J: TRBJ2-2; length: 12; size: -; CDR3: CASSLDTGELFF
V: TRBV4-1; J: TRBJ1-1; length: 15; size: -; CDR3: CASSLRTLGNTEAFF
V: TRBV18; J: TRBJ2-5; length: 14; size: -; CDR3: CASSRTSGQETQYF
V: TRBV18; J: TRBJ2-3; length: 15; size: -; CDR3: CASSPVGTHTDTQYF
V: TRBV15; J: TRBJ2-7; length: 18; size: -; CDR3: CATSRNPPWIRLSYEQYF
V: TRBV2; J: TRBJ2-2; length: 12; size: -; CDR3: CASTRTSGELFF
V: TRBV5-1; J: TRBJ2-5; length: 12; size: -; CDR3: CASSSRGETQYF
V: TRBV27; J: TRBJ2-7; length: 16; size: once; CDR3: CASSFIDRGFSYEQYF
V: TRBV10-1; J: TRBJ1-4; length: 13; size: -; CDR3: CASNRYRNEKLFF
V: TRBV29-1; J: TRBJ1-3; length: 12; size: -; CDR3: CSAGGFEDTIYF
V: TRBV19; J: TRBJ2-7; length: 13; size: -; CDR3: CASSNDGAYEQYF
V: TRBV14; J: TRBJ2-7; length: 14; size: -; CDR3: CASSLQGGIDEQYF
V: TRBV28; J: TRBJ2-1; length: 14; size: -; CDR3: CASSLLAGVNEQFF
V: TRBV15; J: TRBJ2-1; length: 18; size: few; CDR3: CATSRDHREAPFLNEQFF
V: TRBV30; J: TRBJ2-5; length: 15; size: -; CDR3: CAWSGVVGEGETQYF
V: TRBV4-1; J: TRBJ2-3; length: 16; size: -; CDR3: CASSPGDRPSTDTQYF
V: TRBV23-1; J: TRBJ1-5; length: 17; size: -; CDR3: CASSQSTHRYSNQPQHF
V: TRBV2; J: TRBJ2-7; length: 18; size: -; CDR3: CASSEARGISGRYYEQYF
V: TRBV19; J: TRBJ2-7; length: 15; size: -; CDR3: CASSIVPRGPYEQYF